The present entry profiles one T cell receptor beta chain with its context. Its specificity is not known. This CDR3 has 15 residues. After removal of 3 bases from V and 2 bases from J, the junction contained 6 bases not matched to a gene. The germline gives CDR1 LNHDA, CDR2 SQIVND (reference sequence). These data originate in a study of cytomegalovirus exposure and HLA in healthy donors. With 60 Vbeta and 13 Jbeta primers, the PCR was carried out. Generated by immunoSEQ multiplex PCR, the TCRdb table keeps only in-frame clones and is missing some. The repertoire holds 50,000 or so clones, with approximately 52% as singletons. Study-wide points: Previous analysis showed most TCR beta V segments were productive about 90% or about 30% of the time. Reportedly, diagnosis of cytomegalovirus status by the classifier showed high specificity and sensitivity. HLA allele associations emerged for about 18,000 TCR beta sequences in a later analysis, at 0.05 false discovery rate. Across donors, sequencing depth was assumed by presence/absence analyses to be roughly uniform.

What was sequenced was PBMCs. J is TRBJ1-1 and V is TRBV19; 7 bases match TRBD1. The sequence came from a human donor in good health. The CDR3 loop is CASSMWGQPNTEAFF. CDR3 DNA: TGTGCCAGTAGTATGTGGGGACAGCCAAACACTGAAGCTTTCTTT.